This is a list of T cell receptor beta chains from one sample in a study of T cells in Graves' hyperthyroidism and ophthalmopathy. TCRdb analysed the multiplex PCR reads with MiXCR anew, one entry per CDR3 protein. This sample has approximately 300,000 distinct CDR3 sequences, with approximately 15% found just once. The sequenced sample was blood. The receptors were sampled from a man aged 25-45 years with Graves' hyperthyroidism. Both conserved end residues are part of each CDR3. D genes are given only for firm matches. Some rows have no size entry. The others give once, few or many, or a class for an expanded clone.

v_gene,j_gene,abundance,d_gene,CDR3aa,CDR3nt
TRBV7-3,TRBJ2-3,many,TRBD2,CASSRNLAGSGGTDTQYF,TGTGCCAGCAGCCGAAACCTAGCGGGATCGGGGGGCACAGATACGCAGTATTTT
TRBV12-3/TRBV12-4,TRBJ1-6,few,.,CASSLLSLSPLHF,TGTGCCAGCAGTTTATTATCACTTTCACCCCTCCACTTT
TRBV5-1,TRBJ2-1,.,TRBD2,CASSSPAGTRYYNEQFF,TGCGCCAGCAGCTCCCCGGCCGGGACTAGGTACTACAATGAGCAGTTCTTC
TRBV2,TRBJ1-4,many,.,CASRSDALGEKLFF,TGTGCCAGCAGATCTGACGCCCTCGGTGAAAAACTGTTTTTT
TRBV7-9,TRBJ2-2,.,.,CASSLLFGGDTGELFF,TGTGCCAGCAGCTTATTGTTTGGCGGGGACACCGGGGAGCTGTTTTTT
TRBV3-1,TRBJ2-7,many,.,CASSQDAGWREQYF,TGTGCCAGCAGCCAAGATGCAGGATGGCGCGAGCAGTACTTC
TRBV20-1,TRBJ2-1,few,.,CSARVGIVRYNEQFF,TGCAGTGCTAGAGTAGGAATAGTACGTTACAATGAGCAGTTCTTC
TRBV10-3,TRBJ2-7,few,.,CAISGADYEQYF,TGTGCCATCAGTGGGGCGGACTACGAGCAGTACTTC
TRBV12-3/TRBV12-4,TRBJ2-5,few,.,CASSRGALGVQETQYF,TGTGCCAGCAGCCGGGGGGCTCTGGGGGTCCAAGAGACCCAGTACTTC
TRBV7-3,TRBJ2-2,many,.,CASSSPLLAGELFF,TGTGCCAGCAGCTCCCCTTTACTAGCTGGGGAGCTGTTTTTT
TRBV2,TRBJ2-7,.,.,CASQRSSYEQYF,TGTGCCAGCCAGAGGAGCTCCTACGAGCAGTACTTC
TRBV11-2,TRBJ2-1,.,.,CASSQVSGVDEQFF,TGCGCCAGCAGCCAAGTCTCCGGGGTCGATGAGCAGTTCTTC
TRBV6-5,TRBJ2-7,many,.,CASSYVNEQYF,TGTGCCAGCAGTTACGTTAACGAGCAGTACTTC
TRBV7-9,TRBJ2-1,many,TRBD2,CASSLVSGTPHNEQFF,TGTGCCAGCAGCTTAGTGAGCGGGACCCCCCACAATGAGCAGTTCTTC
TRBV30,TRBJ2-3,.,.,CAWALSRVDTQYF,TGTGCCTGGGCTCTAAGTCGGGTAGATACGCAGTATTTT
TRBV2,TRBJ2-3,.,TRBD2,CASTRTSGASTDTQYF,TGTGCCAGCACCAGGACTAGCGGAGCCTCCACAGATACGCAGTATTTT
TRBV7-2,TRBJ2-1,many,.,CASSNYPRDPNNEQFF,TGTGCCAGCAGCAACTACCCCCGGGACCCCAACAATGAGCAGTTCTTC
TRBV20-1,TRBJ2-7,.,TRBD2,CSASGAGGPYEQYF,TGCAGTGCTAGTGGGGCGGGAGGGCCCTACGAGCAGTACTTC
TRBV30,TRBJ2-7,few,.,CAWSEGYEQYF,TGTGCCTGGAGTGAGGGTTACGAGCAGTACTTC
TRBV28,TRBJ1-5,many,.,CASSLHRDGGQPQHF,TGTGCCAGCAGTTTACACCGGGATGGAGGTCAGCCCCAGCATTTT
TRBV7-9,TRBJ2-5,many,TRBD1,CASSLTWTGSQETQYF,TGTGCCAGCAGCTTAACTTGGACAGGGTCCCAAGAGACCCAGTACTTC
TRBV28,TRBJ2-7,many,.,CASRQGGGSYEQYF,TGTGCCAGCAGACAGGGGGGGGGCTCCTACGAGCAGTACTTC
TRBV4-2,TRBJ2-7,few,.,CASSRQVGNEQYF,TGTGCCAGCAGCCGACAGGTGGGAAACGAGCAGTACTTC
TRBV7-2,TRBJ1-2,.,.,CASASLPRLGYTF,TGTGCCAGCGCCTCCCTACCCCGGCTCGGCTACACCTTC
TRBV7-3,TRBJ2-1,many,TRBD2,CASSSGGDYSTMKQFF,TGTGCCAGCAGCTCAGGAGGGGACTACTCTACAATGAAGCAGTTCTTC
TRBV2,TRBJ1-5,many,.,CASSARGGIGQPQHF,TGTGCCAGCAGTGCGAGAGGGGGTATAGGGCAGCCCCAGCATTTT
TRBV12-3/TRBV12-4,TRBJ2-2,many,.,CASTLRQVENGELFF,TGTGCCAGCACTCTCCGACAGGTCGAAAACGGGGAGCTGTTTTTT
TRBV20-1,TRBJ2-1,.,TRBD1,CSANRGSNNEQFF,TGCAGTGCTAACAGGGGGAGCAACAATGAGCAGTTCTTC
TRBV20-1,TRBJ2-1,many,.,CSARLSSANYNEQFF,TGCAGTGCTAGACTGTCTAGCGCAAACTACAATGAGCAGTTCTTC
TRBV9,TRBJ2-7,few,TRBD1,CASSVQDRVGEQYF,TGTGCCAGCAGCGTACAAGACAGGGTTGGGGAGCAGTACTTC
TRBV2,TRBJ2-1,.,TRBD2,CASSLRLAGINEQFF,TGTGCCAGCAGCTTGCGACTAGCGGGGATCAATGAGCAGTTCTTC
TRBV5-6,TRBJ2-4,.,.,CASSLGRVDIQYF,TGTGCCAGCAGCTTGGGCAGGGTTGACATTCAGTACTTC
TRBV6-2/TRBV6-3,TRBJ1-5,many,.,CASSYFTAGQPQHF,TGTGCCAGCAGTTATTTCACAGCAGGTCAGCCCCAGCATTTT
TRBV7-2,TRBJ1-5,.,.,CAGSHPGNNQPQHF,TGTGCCGGCAGCCATCCCGGGAACAATCAGCCCCAGCATTTT
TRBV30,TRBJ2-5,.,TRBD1,CASTGQGETQYF,TGTGCCTCTACGGGACAGGGAGAGACCCAGTACTTC
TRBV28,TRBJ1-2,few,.,CASSLLTEPYGYTF,TGTGCCAGCAGTTTGCTGACAGAACCATATGGCTACACCTTC
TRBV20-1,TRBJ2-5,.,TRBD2,CSAQSLAGGDETQYF,TGCAGTGCTCAGTCCCTAGCGGGAGGGGACGAGACCCAGTACTTC
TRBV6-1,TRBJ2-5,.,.,CASSPTVRQETQYF,TGTGCCAGCAGCCCCACCGTACGCCAAGAGACCCAGTACTTC
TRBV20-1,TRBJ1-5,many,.,CSATSINSNQPQHF,TGCAGTGCTACCTCTATAAATAGCAATCAGCCCCAGCATTTT
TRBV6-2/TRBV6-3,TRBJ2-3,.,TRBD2,CASTPWSGRGADTQYF,TGTGCCAGCACCCCCTGGAGCGGGAGAGGGGCAGATACGCAGTATTTT
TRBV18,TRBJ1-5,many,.,CASSPGLDQPQHF,TGTGCCAGCTCACCTGGGCTCGATCAGCCCCAGCATTTT
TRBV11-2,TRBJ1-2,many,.,CASSPPAAGYGYTF,TGTGCCAGCAGCCCTCCCGCGGCGGGGTACGGCTACACCTTC
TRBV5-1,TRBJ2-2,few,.,CASSLSVFTGELFF,TGCGCCAGCAGCTTGTCTGTATTCACCGGGGAGCTGTTTTTT
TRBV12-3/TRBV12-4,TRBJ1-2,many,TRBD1,CASSFRQGPPGGYTF,TGTGCCAGCAGTTTTAGACAGGGACCTCCTGGAGGCTACACCTTC
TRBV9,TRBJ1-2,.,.,CASSVASGYGYTF,TGTGCCAGCAGCGTAGCGTCGGGTTATGGCTACACCTTC
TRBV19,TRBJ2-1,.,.,CASTVDQGNYYNEQFF,TGTGCCAGTACCGTGGATCAGGGCAACTATTACAATGAGCAGTTCTTC
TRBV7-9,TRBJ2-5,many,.,CASSQVQGWQETQYF,TGTGCCAGCAGCCAAGTACAAGGGTGGCAAGAGACCCAGTACTTC
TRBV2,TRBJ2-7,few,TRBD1,CASSGTGTPYEQYF,TGTGCCAGCAGTGGGACAGGGACTCCCTACGAGCAGTACTTC
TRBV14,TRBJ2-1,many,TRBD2,CASSRWGGRDYNEQFF,TGTGCCAGCAGCCGTTGGGGCGGGAGGGACTACAATGAGCAGTTCTTC